One and the same sample provided the 25 T cell receptor beta chains below, sequenced in a study of PD-1 blockade in classical Hodgkin lymphoma. The assay was immunoSEQ multiplex PCR, and TCRdb's table has in-frame clones only and misses some. The sample includes roughly 50,000 clones, about 89% of them seen just once. This sample's time point: cycle 4 day 1 (C4D1), after 5 to 7 weeks of nivolumab. In every patient, relapse followed autologous stem cell transplantation, while exposure to brentuximab vedotin differed. The sequencing here drew on peripheral blood mononuclear cells (PBMCs), taken before the fourth cycle of nivolumab. All receptors derive from a human donor with classical Hodgkin lymphoma.

The CDR3 bases are TGTGCCAGCAGCTTAGCAGTCACGAACACCGGGGAGCTGTTTTTT. Its protein is CASSLAVTNTGELFF. The chain carries TRBV7-6 and TRBJ2-2; D is unclear. Trimming removed 0 bases at V and 0 bases at J, with 5 bases between. Germline V gene sequence: CDR1 SGHVS, CDR2 FNYEAQ. This CDR3 has 15 residues.

This sequence joins TRBV19 and TRBJ2-1; TRBD1 matches at 10 bases. CDR1 is LNHDA and CDR2 is SQIVND in the germline V gene (reference sequence). This CDR3 comprises 12 residues. V trimming: 6 bases; J trimming: 9 bases; junction bases outside the gene matches: 2. CDR3 bases: TGTGCCAGTAGGACAGGGGGCAGTGAGCAGTTCTTC. Translation gives CASRTGGSEQFF. Drawing the rest from reference TRBV19 and TRBJ2-1, the complete variable domain is DGGITQSPKYLFRKEGQNVTLSCEQNLNHDAMYWYRQDPGQGLRLIYYSQIVNDFQKGDIAEGYSVSREKKESFPLTVTSAQKNPTAFYLCASRTGGSEQFFGPGTRLTVL.

This chain uses TRBV4-1 with TRBJ2-7; no definite D call. The CDR3 is made up of 15 amino acids. The germline V gene encodes CDR1 MGHRA and CDR2 YSYEKL. The V gene lost 0 bases and the J gene lost 2 bases, with 11 bases spanning the gap. The CDR3: CASSQDSGTAYEQYF. The CDR3, as DNA: TGCGCCAGCAGCCAAGATTCGGGCACCGCCTACGAGCAGTACTTC.

V gene TRBV28 combines with J gene TRBJ2-3; 10 nucleotides line up with TRBD2. V gave up 5 bases and J gave up 2 bases; unmatched junction bases: 13. The CDR3 is made up of 18 amino acids. CDR1 and CDR2 (germline): MDHEN, SYDVKM. The CDR3 bases are TGTGCCAGCAGTGGGAGGGAAATAGCGGGGGGCCACACAGATACGCAGTATTTT. Its translation: CASSGREIAGGHTDTQYF.

V usage is TRBV27 and J usage is TRBJ1-1; no definite D call. CDR3 length: 13 amino acids. Trimming left V 1 base short and J 5 bases short, with 8 bases between. Germline CDR1 is MNHEY and CDR2 is SMNVEV (reference sequence). The CDR3 coding sequence is TGTGCCAGCAGTTTATTTGGAGAGACTGAAGCTTTCTTT. Protein sequence: CASSLFGETEAFF.

This sequence joins TRBV5-1 and TRBJ2-1, with D maybe TRBD2 (5 bases). This CDR3 has 13 residues. CDR1 is SGHRS and CDR2 is YFSETQ in the germline V gene. Trimming took 2 bases from V and 10 from J, leaving 13 bases between them. The CDR3 here is CASSFKLAGEQFF. Written as DNA, the CDR3 is TGCGCCAGCAGCTTCAAGCTAGCAGGCGAGCAGTTCTTC.

This sequence joins TRBV4-1 and TRBJ2-1; no definite D call. Deletions cut 4 bases from V and 4 bases from J, with 8 bases between. This CDR3 comprises 13 residues. In germline, CDR1 is MGHRA, CDR2 YSYEKL. The CDR3 nucleotides read TGCGCCAGCAGCCCAGCTAATTACAATGAGCAGTTCTTC. It is translated as CASSPANYNEQFF.

The chain recombines TRBV6-6 with TRBJ2-7, with D possibly being TRBD2 (6 bases). Germline CDR1 MNHNY, CDR2 SVGAGI (reference sequence). Between the trimmed V and J ends, which lost 7 bases and 4 bases, there was a span of 11 bases. The CDR3 runs to 12 residues. The CDR3 DNA reads TGTGCCAGCAATACTGCGGGGTACGAGCAGTACTTC. Translating it yields CASNTAGYEQYF.

The genes are TRBV28 and TRBJ2-3; TRBD1 matches at 9 bases. This CDR3 is built from 17 residues. With V trimmed by 5 bases and J by 2 bases, 11 bases remained unmatched. Germline loops: CDR1 MDHEN, CDR2 SYDVKM. The CDR3, as DNA: TGTGCCAGCAGTCAATCGGACAGGGGCGAAGACACAGATACGCAGTATTTT. This encodes CASSQSDRGEDTDTQYF.

The chain has TRBV11-3 and TRBJ1-1; D gene ambiguous. The CDR3 contains 14 residues. Germline V CDR1 and CDR2: SGHNT, YENEEA. With 6 bases removed from V and 4 bases from J, the gap between germline ends came to 15 bases. CDR3: CASSRRGPATEAFF. The CDR3 bases are TGTGCCAGCAGTAGAAGAGGCCCGGCCACTGAAGCTTTCTTT.

The gene calls are TRBV4-1 and TRBJ2-4; TRBD2 might be the D (6 bases). The CDR3 is 17 amino acids. The V and J ends lost 3 bases and 1 base respectively, with 16 bases between them. Germline V gives CDR1 MGHRA, CDR2 YSYEKL. The CDR3 protein is CASSHPKVGGAKNIQYF. The CDR3 DNA reads TGCGCCAGCAGCCACCCCAAGGTTGGGGGGGCCAAAAACATTCAGTACTTC.

This rearrangement joins TRBV7-2 to TRBJ2-3, with TRBD1 matching over 7 bases. V lost 6 bases to trimming and J lost 2 bases; unmatched junction nucleotides: 11. The CDR3 runs 16 residues. Germline V CDR1 and CDR2: SGHTA, FQGNSA. In DNA, the CDR3 is TGTGCCAGCAGACCACAGGGGACGACGTACACAGATACGCAGTATTTT. It codes for CASRPQGTTYTDTQYF.

The chain uses TRBV4-1 and TRBJ2-6, with D possibly TRBD1 on 6 matching bases. This CDR3 is built from 16 residues. Trimming cost V 0 bases and J 2 bases, with 8 bases left between them. Per germline, CDR1 MGHRA and CDR2 YSYEKL. The CDR3 DNA reads as TGCGCCAGCAGCCAAGATGAGGGGGCTGGGGCCAACGTCCTGACTTTC. Protein: CASSQDEGAGANVLTF.

This chain links TRBV6-1 with TRBJ1-5; a weak D match, TRBD1 (5 bases). There are 16 residues in the CDR3. Trimming took 1 base from V and 6 from J, leaving 16 bases between them. Germline CDR1 and CDR2: MNHNS and SASEGT. Here the CDR3 DNA reads TGTGCCAGCAGTGAAGGGGGTGGAGGGGTCGGTCAGCCCCAGCATTTT. This translates into CASSEGGGGVGQPQHF.

This sequence joins TRBV27 and TRBJ2-5, with 9 positions matching TRBD1. V shed 8 bases, J shed 0 bases, and the junction held 10 bases outside the gene matches. Germline CDR1 reads MNHEY; CDR2 reads SMNVEV (reference sequence). The length of the CDR3 is 16 residues. CDR3 residues: CASARIRDRDQETQYF. In nucleotides, the CDR3 is TGTGCCAGCGCCCGCATCCGGGACAGGGACCAAGAGACCCAGTACTTC.

The chain is built from TRBV19 and TRBJ2-2, with 8 positions matching TRBD1. The CDR3 has 17 amino acids. V shed 3 bases, J shed 0 bases, and the junction held 6 bases outside the gene matches. Germline V CDR1 and CDR2: LNHDA, SQIVND (reference sequence). The CDR3 loop is CASSIETGAANTGELFF. The CDR3 nucleotides are TGTGCCAGTAGTATCGAGACAGGGGCCGCGAACACCGGGGAGCTGTTTTTT.

The rearrangement joins TRBV6-5 to TRBJ2-3, with 8 positions matching TRBD2. This CDR3 comprises 14 residues. The ends lost 6 bases at V and 4 bases at J; junction bases unmatched: 6. In germline, CDR1 is MNHEY, CDR2 SVGAGI. CDR3 bases: TGTGCCAGCAGCTCACGGCGGGGGGCAGATACGCAGTATTTT. Protein sequence: CASSSRRGADTQYF.

The chain joins TRBV7-8 to TRBJ2-7; a possible D gene is TRBD2 (5 bases). Germline V lookup: CDR1 SGHVS, CDR2 FQNEAQ. V gave up 3 bases and J gave up 4 bases, with 10 bases separating them. CDR3 length: 13 amino acids. CDR3 protein: CASSFPGVYEQYF. In DNA, the CDR3 is TGTGCCAGCAGCTTTCCCGGGGTATACGAGCAGTACTTC.

The chain is built from TRBV5-1 and TRBJ1-6; D uncertain. Germline V gene data show CDR1 as SGHRS and CDR2 as YFSETQ. CDR3 length equals 17 residues. V lost 2 bases, J lost 0 bases, and 12 bases lay in between. The CDR3 sequence: CASSFTPVDSYNSPLHF. The CDR3 region has the DNA TGCGCCAGCAGCTTTACTCCAGTTGACTCCTATAATTCACCCCTCCACTTT. Using reference TRBV5-1 and TRBJ1-6 for the parts outside the CDR3, the full variable domain is KAGVTQTPRYLIKTRGQQVTLSCSPISGHRSVSWYQQTPGQGLQFLFEYFSETQRNKGNFPGRFSGRQFSNSRSEMNVSTLELGDSALYLCASSFTPVDSYNSPLHFGNGTRLTVT.

The genes are TRBV7-9 and TRBJ2-3, with 7 bases identical to TRBD2. This CDR3 comprises 16 residues. J gave up 7 bases and V 1 base, and 11 bases lay outside the gene matches. From germline, CDR1 is SEHNR and CDR2 FQNEAQ (reference sequence). CDR3 region: CASSLDSGAGIHTQYF. CDR3 nucleotide sequence: TGTGCCAGCAGCTTAGACAGCGGGGCGGGGATACATACGCAGTATTTT.

This chain uses TRBV6-5 with TRBJ2-2; weak D call: TRBD2 (5 bases). This CDR3 region has 11 residues. The ends were cut back, 7 bases at V and 6 bases at J, with 6 bases in the middle. CDR1 is MNHEY and CDR2 is SVGAGI in the germline V gene. The CDR3, as DNA: TGTGCCAGCACGGGATCCGGGGAGCTGTTTTTT. Residues: CASTGSGELFF.

The chain recombines TRBV19 with TRBJ2-2; 10 bases agree with TRBD1. The CDR3 has 16 amino acids. CDR1 is LNHDA, CDR2 SQIVND, per germline (reference sequence). Germline trimming cut 6 bases from V and 5 bases from J; bases unmatched to any gene: 9. CDR3 DNA: TGTGCCAGTAGAAGTAGAGGGACAGGGGAAACCGGGGAGCTGTTTTTT. This encodes CASRSRGTGETGELFF. The full variable domain, completed using reference TRBV19 and TRBJ2-2, is DGGITQSPKYLFRKEGQNVTLSCEQNLNHDAMYWYRQDPGQGLRLIYYSQIVNDFQKGDIAEGYSVSREKKESFPLTVTSAQKNPTAFYLCASRSRGTGETGELFFGEGSRLTVL.

The genes are TRBV27 and TRBJ2-1, with 8 bases aligning to TRBD1. CDR1 and CDR2 (germline): MNHEY, SMNVEV (reference sequence). Trimming removed 8 bases from V and 7 bases from J; junction bases left unmatched: 10. The CDR3 covers 14 residues. CDR3 sequence reads: CASHDRGLRNEQFF. The DNA for the CDR3 is TGTGCCAGCCATGACAGGGGCCTGAGGAATGAGCAGTTCTTC.

The chain has TRBV12-5 and TRBJ2-1; a possible D gene is TRBD2 (5 bases). The V end lost 4 bases, the J end lost 8 bases, and 6 bases lay between the germline ends. The germline CDR1 and CDR2 sequences are LGHNT and FRNRAP. This CDR3 spans 11 amino acids. CDR3 loop: CASGSGDEQFF. For the CDR3, the DNA is TGTGCTAGTGGTTCCGGGGATGAGCAGTTCTTC.

The gene calls are TRBV29-1 and TRBJ2-4; 9 nucleotides line up with TRBD1. Germline trimming cut 4 bases from V and 8 bases from J; bases unmatched to any gene: 6. CDR3 length: 13 amino acids. Germline loops: CDR1 SQVTM, CDR2 ANQGSEA. The CDR3 coding sequence is TGCAGCGTTGTCGGGACAGGGATGGACATTCAGTACTTC. This codes for CSVVGTGMDIQYF.